This note documents a single T cell receptor beta chain sequence. Assay used: immunoSEQ multiplex PCR; TCRdb lists only in-frame clones, some missing. The sample has a few hundred thousand clones; about 89% are singletons. The source of the sample is a study of blood T cell repertoires in COVID-19. Participants were aged roughly 18 to 90 years, lived in around 22 US areas, and enrolled virtually. Allocation to cohorts depended on clinical history reported by the participants. The germline V gene has CDR1 SGHRS and CDR2 YFSETQ. The CDR3 spans 14 residues. The J segment lost 5 bases and the V segment lost 5 bases, leaving 6 bases of the junction unmatched.

Sequenced: PBMCs or T cells enriched from blood (not recorded which). The clonotype originates from a woman aged 35 to 49 who had been exposed to COVID-19. This chain links TRBV5-1 with TRBJ2-1, with 8 bases fitting TRBD2. The CDR3 sequence is CASSRGGLDNEQFF. The CDR3 bases are TGCGCCAGCAGTCGGGGGGGCCTTGACAATGAGCAGTTCTTC.